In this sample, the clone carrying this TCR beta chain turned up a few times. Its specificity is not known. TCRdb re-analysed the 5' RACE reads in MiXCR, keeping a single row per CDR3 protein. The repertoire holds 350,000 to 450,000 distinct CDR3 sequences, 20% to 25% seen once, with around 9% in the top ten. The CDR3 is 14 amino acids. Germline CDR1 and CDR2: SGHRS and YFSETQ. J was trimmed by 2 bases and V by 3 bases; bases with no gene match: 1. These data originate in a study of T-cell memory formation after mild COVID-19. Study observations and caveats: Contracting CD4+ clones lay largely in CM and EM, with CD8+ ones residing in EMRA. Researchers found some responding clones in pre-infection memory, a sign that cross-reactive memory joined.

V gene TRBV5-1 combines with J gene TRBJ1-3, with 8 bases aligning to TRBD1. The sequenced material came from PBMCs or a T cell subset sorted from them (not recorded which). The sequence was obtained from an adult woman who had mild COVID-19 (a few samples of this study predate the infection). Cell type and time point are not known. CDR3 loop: CASSSQGAGNTIYF. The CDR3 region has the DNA TGCGCCAGCAGCTCACAGGGGGCTGGAAACACCATATATTTT.